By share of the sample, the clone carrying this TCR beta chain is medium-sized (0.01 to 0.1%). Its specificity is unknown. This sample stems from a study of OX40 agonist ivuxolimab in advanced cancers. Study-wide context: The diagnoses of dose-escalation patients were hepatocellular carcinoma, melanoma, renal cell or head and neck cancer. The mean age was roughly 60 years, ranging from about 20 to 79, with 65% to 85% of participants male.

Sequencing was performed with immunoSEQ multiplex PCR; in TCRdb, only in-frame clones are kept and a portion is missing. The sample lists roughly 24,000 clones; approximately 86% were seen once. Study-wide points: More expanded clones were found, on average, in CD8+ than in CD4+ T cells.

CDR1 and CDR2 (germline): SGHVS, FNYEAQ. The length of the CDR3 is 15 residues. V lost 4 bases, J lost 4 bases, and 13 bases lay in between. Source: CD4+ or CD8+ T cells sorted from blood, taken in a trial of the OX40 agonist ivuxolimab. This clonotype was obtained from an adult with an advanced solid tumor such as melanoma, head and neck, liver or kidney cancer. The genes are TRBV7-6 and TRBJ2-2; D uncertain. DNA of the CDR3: TGTGCCAGCAGCTATCAGGTGGTTAGCACCGGGGAGCTGTTTTTT. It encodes CASSYQVVSTGELFF. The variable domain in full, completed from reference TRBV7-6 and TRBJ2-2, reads GAGVSQSPRYKVTKRGQDVALRCDPISGHVSLYWYRQALGQGPEFLTYFNYEAQQDKSGLPNDRFSAERPEGSISTLTIQRTEQRDSAMYRCASSYQVVSTGELFFGEGSRLTVL.